This TCR beta chain was found in a study of blood T cell repertoires in COVID-19 (dated by TCRdb to the early 2020s). Study-level background: Collaborator samples came from the United States, Italy and Spain and covered acute and convalescent phases of COVID-19. The prospective study material was composed of cDNA or gDNA derived from T cells, B-cell-depleted T cells, or PBMCs. Nearly every sample came with metadata listing a de-identified subject ID, COVID-19 status, age in years and sex. Deeply sampled blood TCRbeta repertoires from subjects exposed to, actively infected with, or recovered from COVID-19 were included in the dataset. A freely available public database, intended as a resource for researchers studying the immune response to SARS-CoV-2, is where the repertoires were released. Samples were obtained from the ongoing ImmuneRACE study (first 160 participants) and from approximately 1,200 subjects provided by 6 global collaborators. Where available, HLA class I and class II types were taken from metadata supplied by the sample provider and were not determined by assay-based typing. What the authors observed across the whole study: The quantity of clinical and demographic metadata differed by source and by participant and was supplied without curation.

Each collaborating institution followed its own protocols to collect whole blood in K2EDTA tubes. For TCRbeta analysis, collaborators shipped samples as frozen whole blood, isolated PBMCs, or DNA extracted from either of those sample types. V lost 4 bases and J lost 3 bases; the stretch between them is 5 bases long. CDR1 and CDR2, per the germline V gene, are SGHTS and YDEGEE. Its CDR3 holds 11 amino acids, cysteine through phenylalanine. Here the CDR3 DNA is all that survives: 33 bases in frame from base 1. The immunoSEQ Assay, a bias-controlled multiplex PCR, was used to amplify TCRbeta CDR3 regions from genomic DNA. Turning to the authors' computational methods: The number of nucleated cells in each sample was estimated from the amplification of reference gene primers within the assay. To quantify the absolute abundance of each unique TCRbeta CDR3 rearrangement, sequence reads were collapsed and filtered. For each sample, productive Simpson clonality was calculated as the square root of Simpson's diversity index across productive rearrangements. TCRdb carries this immuneACCESS record with in-frame sequences only. Its versions omit some clonotypes, under half of them owing to an unresolved V gene in the studies checked, with the rest unexplained. From that table come the V and J calls and clone size; the DNA was used to work out D and trimming. For this sample the table gives 110,000 to 150,000 clones, of which 70% to 85% were detected only once. The leading ten clones occupy approximately 3.6% of the sample.

Points on this clone: Its antigen is still unknown. Qualities for individual bases were not recorded, and no much larger clone is one base off.

This receptor was identified in a man aged 55 to 70 with acute or convalescent COVID-19. The rearrangement combines TRBV5-8 with TRBJ2-7, with no confidently assigned D gene. Sequencing was done on a sample of peripheral blood. The CDR3 region: CASSPLYEQYF. The DNA sequence is as follows: TGTGCCAGCAGCCCCCTCTACGAGCAGTACTTC.